The 27 T cell receptor beta chains reported below all come from one sample, sequenced in a study of a mutant IDH1 vaccine in newly diagnosed glioma. Noted time point: baseline, week 1 (first vaccination visit). Treatment given: pre-vaccination baseline after standard-of-care therapy. TCRdb keeps only in-frame clones here, not all; method: immunoSEQ multiplex PCR. This sample has approximately 88,000 clones, with 80% found just once. Sequences were derived from PBMCs, sampled from a glioma patient treated with radiotherapy, temozolomide or both. The receptors were sampled from a man aged 35 to 55 with glioma.

This chain uses TRBV5-4 with TRBJ1-2; D unresolved. V was clipped by 0 bases and J by 2 bases, with 5 bases between them. Looked up from germline, CDR1 is SGHNT and CDR2 is YYREEE (reference sequence). The CDR3 has 13 amino acids. CDR3 sequence (DNA): TGTGCCAGCAGCTTGGACAGAAACTATGGCTACACCTTC. Its translation: CASSLDRNYGYTF. The full variable domain, rest sourced from reference TRBV5-4 and TRBJ1-2, is ETGVTQSPTHLIKTRGQQVTLRCSSQSGHNTVSWYQQALGQGPQFIFQYYREEENGRGNFPPRFSGLQFPNYSSELNVNALELDDSALYLCASSLDRNYGYTFGSGTRLTVV.

The rearrangement joins TRBV15 to TRBJ2-7; D is unclear. The CDR3 consists of 12 residues. With 0 bases removed from V and 1 base from J, the gap between germline ends came to 1 base. Germline-derived CDR1 and CDR2 are LNHNV and YYDKDF (reference sequence). The CDR3 region is CATSRDSYEQYF. CDR3 DNA sequence: TGTGCCACCAGCAGAGATTCCTACGAGCAGTACTTC.

This clone occurred once. The chain joins TRBV2 to TRBJ1-1; 12 bases line up with TRBD1. Per the germline V gene, CDR1 is SNHLY and CDR2 is FYNNEI. This CDR3 has 14 amino acids. The V and J ends lost 9 bases and 7 bases, in that order; junction bases with no gene match: 9. This CDR3 is CASRGTGGNVEAFF. The CDR3 DNA is TGTGCCAGTCGTGGGACAGGGGGCAATGTTGAAGCTTTCTTT. The full variable domain, its missing parts supplied by reference TRBV2 and TRBJ1-1, is EPEVTQTPSHQVTQMGQEVILRCVPISNHLYFYWYRQILGQKVEFLVSFYNNEISEKSEIFDDQFSVERPDGSNFTLKIRSTKLEDSAMYFCASRGTGGNVEAFFGQGTRLTVV.

This clone came up once. The rearrangement joins TRBV5-1 to TRBJ2-7; no clear D. CDR1 and CDR2 (germline): SGHRS, YFSETQ. V lost 3 bases and J 4 bases, leaving 8 bases between the germline ends. The CDR3 sequence is 12 residues long. As DNA, the CDR3 is TGCGCCAGCAGCTCCAATCTGTACGAGCAGTACTTC. Protein: CASSSNLYEQYF.

The count of this clone is one. This chain uses TRBV7-9 with TRBJ2-7, with D possibly TRBD2 on 6 matching bases. V lost 6 bases and J lost 4, with 16 bases in between. The germline CDR1 and CDR2 sequences are SEHNR and FQNEAQ (reference sequence). The CDR3 totals 14 residues. The chain's CDR3 is CASRGVSGGYEQYF. CDR3 bases: TGTGCCAGCAGGGGGGTAAGCGGAGGGTACGAGCAGTACTTC.

The V call is TRBV28, the J call TRBJ2-7; TRBD1 matches 9 bases. The CDR3 length is 15 residues. Losses at the gene ends were 1 base for V and 3 bases for J; bases not matched to a gene: 4. Germline V CDR1 and CDR2: MDHEN, SYDVKM. The DNA of the CDR3 is TGTGCCAGCAGTTTATCGGGACAGGGACACTACGAGCAGTACTTC. Its translation: CASSLSGQGHYEQYF.

The V and J genes are TRBV5-6 and TRBJ1-2; D unresolved. Germline lookup yields CDR1 SGHDT and CDR2 YYEEEE. V gave up 4 bases and J gave up 4 bases, with 20 bases separating them. This CDR3 is built from 16 residues. The CDR3 reads CASSRPAANLGYGYTF. The CDR3 nucleotides are TGTGCCAGCAGCCGCCCGGCCGCTAACCTCGGCTATGGCTACACCTTC.

This chain uses TRBV7-6 with TRBJ2-7, with 7 bases aligning to TRBD2. Germline CDR1 reads SGHVS; CDR2 reads FNYEAQ. CDR3 size: 17 residues. The V and J ends lost 3 bases and 3 bases, in that order; junction bases with no gene match: 14. CDR3 nucleotides: TGTGCCAGCAGCTTGGTCGACGTCGGCGGGGGAGGCTACGAGCAGTACTTC. Amino acid sequence: CASSLVDVGGGGYEQYF.

This clone was picked up a small number of times. The chain joins TRBV9 to TRBJ2-1; D uncertain. CDR1 SGDLS and CDR2 YYNGEE come from the germline V gene. The CDR3 runs 15 residues. Trimming removed 4 bases at V and 5 bases at J, with 16 bases between. The CDR3 sequence: CASSLGTLGHNEQFF. As DNA, the CDR3 is TGTGCCAGCAGCCTTGGAACCCTTGGGCACAATGAGCAGTTCTTC.

This clone was observed a handful of times. The chain employs TRBV5-6 and TRBJ1-1; possible D gene TRBD1, 6 bases. The CDR3 is 13 amino acids. Trimming stripped 2 bases from V and 6 bases from J, with 11 bases between. From germline, CDR1 is SGHDT and CDR2 YYEEEE. CDR3 sequence reads: CASSLQGMAEAFF. Written as DNA, the CDR3 is TGTGCCAGCAGCTTACAGGGAATGGCTGAAGCTTTCTTT.

CDR3 sequence reads: CASSPARSGDTQYF. DNA for the CDR3: TGTGCCAGCTCACCAGCGAGATCCGGAGATACGCAGTATTTT. The chain has TRBV18 and TRBJ2-3, with D unresolved. The CDR3 contains 14 residues. Germline CDR1 and CDR2: KGHSH and LQKENI. V was pared by 2 bases and J by 5 bases, with 11 bases between.

The chain recombines TRBV14 with TRBJ1-1, with 7 nucleotides matching TRBD1. V trimming: 4 bases; J trimming: 2 bases; junction bases outside the gene matches: 4. This CDR3 has 14 amino acids. Germline CDR1 and CDR2: SGHDN and FVKESK. Written as DNA, the CDR3 is TGTGCCAGCAGCCCGACAGGGCTTAACACTGAAGCTTTCTTT. Its translation: CASSPTGLNTEAFF.

V usage is TRBV28 and J usage is TRBJ2-1, with D perhaps given as TRBD1 or TRBD2 (6 bases each). Germline V gene lookup returns CDR1 MDHEN and CDR2 SYDVKM. V was cut by 6 bases and J by 7 bases, with 16 bases left in between. The CDR3 contains 14 residues. CDR3 in DNA: TGTGCCAGCAGGCTTGGAGGGGGGCGGAATGAGCAGTTCTTC. This translates into CASRLGGGRNEQFF.

The rearrangement uses TRBV7-2 and TRBJ2-1, with 8 bases aligning to TRBD2. The CDR3 extends over 18 amino acids. V lost 3 bases, J lost 0 bases, and 10 bases stayed unmatched. Germline values: CDR1 SGHTA, CDR2 FQGNSA. The CDR3 loop is CASSLRGSGKGSYNEQFF. CDR3 DNA: TGTGCCAGCAGCTTGAGGGGTAGCGGGAAAGGCTCCTACAATGAGCAGTTCTTC.

There are a few counts of this clone. This chain links TRBV5-8 with TRBJ1-2; maybe TRBD1 (5 bases). Per germline, CDR1 SGHTS and CDR2 YDEGEE. This CDR3 spans 13 amino acids. V dropped 3 bases and J dropped 0 bases, with 6 bases sitting between them. The CDR3 spells CASSWGANYGYTF. The CDR3 DNA reads TGTGCCAGCAGCTGGGGGGCTAACTATGGCTACACCTTC.

This rearrangement joins TRBV9 to TRBJ1-4, with 10 bases identical to TRBD1. This CDR3 has 14 amino acids. The V and J ends lost 4 bases and 5 bases, in that order; junction bases with no gene match: 2. Germline CDR1 SGDLS, CDR2 YYNGEE. This chain's CDR3 is CASSLGQGNEKLFF. The CDR3 DNA reads as TGTGCCAGCAGCCTGGGACAGGGGAATGAAAAACTGTTTTTT.

The chain joins TRBV19 to TRBJ2-3; the D gene is possibly TRBD1 (6 bases). Deletions cut 6 bases from V and 2 bases from J, with 15 bases between. The length of the CDR3 is 15 residues. Germline V gene lookup returns CDR1 LNHDA and CDR2 SQIVND (reference sequence). The DNA for the CDR3 is TGTGCCAGTAGCAGCGAGGACAGACTCACAGATACGCAGTATTTT. It translates to CASSSEDRLTDTQYF.

V gene TRBV29-1 combines with J gene TRBJ2-3, with TRBD2 matching 7 bases. With 1 base clipped from V and 4 bases from J, the junction kept 5 bases outside the gene matches. CDR1 SQVTM and CDR2 ANQGSEA come from the germline V gene. This CDR3 has 14 amino acids. CDR3 sequence: CSVEGQRGADTQYF. CDR3 in DNA: TGCAGCGTTGAAGGCCAGCGGGGTGCAGATACGCAGTATTTT.

The V gene is TRBV5-4, the J gene TRBJ1-6; D is uncertain. There are 16 residues in the CDR3. V was cut by 5 bases and J by 0 bases, with 12 bases left in between. Per the germline V gene, CDR1 is SGHNT and CDR2 is YYREEE (reference sequence). Here the CDR3 DNA reads TGTGCCAGCAGTCGTACCTCCAGCTCCTATAATTCACCCCTCCACTTT. It yields the protein CASSRTSSSYNSPLHF. Using reference TRBV5-4 and TRBJ1-6 for the parts outside the CDR3, the full variable domain is ETGVTQSPTHLIKTRGQQVTLRCSSQSGHNTVSWYQQALGQGPQFIFQYYREEENGRGNFPPRFSGLQFPNYSSELNVNALELDDSALYLCASSRTSSSYNSPLHFGNGTRLTVT.

The V and J genes are TRBV19 and TRBJ2-1; D gene uncertain. Germline V lookup: CDR1 LNHDA, CDR2 SQIVND (reference sequence). Trimming took off 6 bases at V and 2 bases at J, with 14 bases between the two ends. The CDR3 is made up of 15 amino acids. In DNA form, the CDR3 reads TGTGCCAGTAGCCAATTGGTCGGAGCCTACAATGAGCAGTTCTTC. It is translated as CASSQLVGAYNEQFF.

The chain joins TRBV29-1 to TRBJ2-7; 12 bases map to TRBD1. The CDR3 has 13 residues. After removal of 5 bases from V and 6 bases from J, the junction contained 5 bases not matched to a gene. Germline V lookup: CDR1 SQVTM, CDR2 ANQGSEA. This chain's CDR3 is CSVRGDRGLEQYF. DNA for the CDR3: TGCAGCGTTCGTGGGGACAGGGGGCTCGAGCAGTACTTC.

This clone was detected a few times. The J gene is TRBJ1-2, the V gene TRBV29-1, with no clear D. V was pared by 3 bases and J by 4 bases, with 9 bases between. The germline CDR1 and CDR2 sequences are SQVTM and ANQGSEA. CDR3 length equals 12 residues. CDR3 protein: CSVENPPYGYTF. The CDR3 DNA is TGCAGCGTTGAGAATCCCCCCTATGGCTACACCTTC.

This clone was counted only a few times. This chain joins TRBV6-1 and TRBJ1-5, with TRBD1 as a possible D gene (6 bases). This CDR3 contains 17 residues. In germline, CDR1 is MNHNS, CDR2 SASEGT. V lost 2 bases and J 1 base, leaving 15 bases between the germline ends. This chain's CDR3 is CASSERETGLSNQPQHF. The CDR3 nucleotides read TGTGCCAGCAGTGAAAGGGAGACAGGTTTAAGCAATCAGCCCCAGCATTTT.

The chain uses TRBV11-2 and TRBJ2-7; TRBD1 matches at 9 bases. Germline-derived CDR1 and CDR2 are SGHAT and FQNNGV. Trimming cost V 0 bases and J 3 bases; bases outside gene matches: 6. The CDR3 has 16 amino acids. CDR3: CASSLEGQGRIYEQYF. CDR3 nucleotides: TGTGCCAGCAGCTTAGAGGGACAGGGTAGGATCTACGAGCAGTACTTC.

This chain links TRBV28 with TRBJ1-6; D possibly corresponds to TRBD1 (5 bases). In germline, CDR1 is MDHEN, CDR2 SYDVKM. V was clipped by 6 bases and J by 7 bases, with 10 bases between them. The CDR3 sequence is 13 residues long. CDR3 bases: TGTGCCAGCAGGGCAGGGAAGAATTCACCCCTCCACTTT. Translating it yields CASRAGKNSPLHF.

The chain joins TRBV6-5 to TRBJ1-5; no definite D call. There are 13 residues in the CDR3. In germline, CDR1 is MNHEY, CDR2 SVGAGI. Trimming took 0 bases from V and 3 from J, leaving 3 bases between them. The CDR3 here is CASSYSINQPQHF. CDR3 coding DNA: TGTGCCAGCAGTTACTCCATCAATCAGCCCCAGCATTTT.

This clone was counted a few times. This rearrangement joins TRBV18 to TRBJ2-5, with D maybe TRBD1 (6 bases). Germline CDR1 KGHSH, CDR2 LQKENI. CDR3 length: 14 residues. V shed 2 bases and J shed 4 bases, with 11 bases lying between them. CDR3 loop: CASSPGDILETQYF. CDR3 nucleotides: TGTGCCAGCTCACCAGGGGACATTCTAGAGACCCAGTACTTC.